The entry below gives a single T cell receptor beta chain sequence along with its context. Its antigen is undetermined. V shed 6 bases, J shed 1 base, and the junction held 6 bases outside the gene matches. The CDR3 is 16 amino acids. The V gene's germline CDR1 is MGHDK and CDR2 SYGVNS. These data originate in a study of cytomegalovirus exposure and HLA in healthy donors. Overall study findings and caveats: A later analysis showed TCR association rates differing by HLA locus, peaking at DRB1 and lowest at HLA-C. The authors excluded some V segments, including TRBV6-2 and TRBV6-3, as indistinguishable. Most TCR sequences proved rare, with some public TCRs found in many donors.

The PCR employed 60 Vbeta primers together with 13 Jbeta primers. Profiled with immunoSEQ multiplex PCR; TCRdb holds only in-frame clones, not every one. The sample lists about 94,000 clones; around 84% were seen once. This clonotype was obtained from a human donor in good health. This chain joins TRBV25-1 and TRBJ2-5, with 12 bases that match TRBD2. Input material: PBMCs. The CDR3 loop is CASRPGLAGTQETQYF. CDR3 coding DNA: TGTGCCAGCAGGCCTGGACTAGCGGGAACCCAAGAGACCCAGTACTTC.